Sequencing of this T cell receptor (beta chain) was carried out in a study of blood T cell repertoires in COVID-19. The method was immunoSEQ multiplex PCR; TCRdb's version includes in-frame clones alone and lacks a portion of them. The sample includes about 190,000 clones, around 91% of them seen just once. The sequence came from a man in his fifties or sixties with acute or convalescent COVID-19. Source material: peripheral blood.

The CDR3 coding sequence is TGTGCCAGCAGCTTTCGCGGATCCGGACAGGGAGTTTCCAATGAGCAGTTCTTC. This gives the protein CASSFRGSGQGVSNEQFF. The rearrangement uses TRBV11-3 and TRBJ2-1; 8 bases map to TRBD1. The germline V gene encodes CDR1 SGHNT and CDR2 YENEEA. The CDR3 covers 18 residues. Losses at the gene ends were 3 bases for V and 6 bases for J; bases not matched to a gene: 16.